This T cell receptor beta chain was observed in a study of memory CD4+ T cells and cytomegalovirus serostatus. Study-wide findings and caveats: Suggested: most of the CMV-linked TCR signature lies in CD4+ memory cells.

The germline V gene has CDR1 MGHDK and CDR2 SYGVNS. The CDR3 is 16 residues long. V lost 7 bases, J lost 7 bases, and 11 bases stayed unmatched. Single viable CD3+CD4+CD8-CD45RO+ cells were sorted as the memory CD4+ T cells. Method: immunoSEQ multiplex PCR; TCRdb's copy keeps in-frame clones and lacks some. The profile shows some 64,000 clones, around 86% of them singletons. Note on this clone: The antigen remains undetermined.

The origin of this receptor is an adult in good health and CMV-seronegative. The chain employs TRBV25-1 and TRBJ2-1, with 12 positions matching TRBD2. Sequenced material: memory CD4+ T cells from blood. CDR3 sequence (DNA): TGTGCCAGCATTAGCCCCGGGACTAGCGGGTGGAATGAGCAGTTCTTC. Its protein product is CASISPGTSGWNEQFF.